The 14 T cell receptor beta chains listed next were all sequenced from one sample in a study of beta chain features in type 1 diabetes. The authors reverse transcribed all of the isolated RNA, so sequencing captured expressed TCRB transcripts. Sequencing used immunoSEQ multiplex PCR; TCRdb keeps in-frame clones, though not all of them. The sample yields approximately 240,000 clones, around 15% seen once. Study results and limitations: Moderate but significant shortening of TCRB CDR3s was recorded in all four CD4+ subsets from Type 1 diabetes patients.

For these receptors, no antigen is known. The sample consisted of naive CD4+ T cells from blood. These receptors were collected from a man younger than 40 with type 1 diabetes.

This clone was observed a few times. This chain joins TRBV4-1 and TRBJ1-1; D might be TRBD1 (5 bases). CDR1 is MGHRA and CDR2 is YSYEKL in the germline V gene. This CDR3 contains 15 residues. V was cut by 4 bases and J by 4 bases, with 16 bases left in between. The CDR3 loop is CASSPHGVGPTEAFF. The CDR3, as DNA: TGCGCCAGCAGCCCCCATGGTGTGGGGCCCACTGAAGCTTTCTTT.

This clone appeared a few times. The V call is TRBV29-1, the J call TRBJ2-5; D not resolved. Germline V CDR1 and CDR2: SQVTM, ANQGSEA. With 7 bases removed from V and 2 bases from J, the gap between germline ends came to 17 bases. This CDR3 region has 14 residues. The CDR3 reads CSASPLLRQETQYF. CDR3 DNA sequence: TGCAGCGCATCACCTCTCCTGAGACAAGAGACCCAGTACTTC.

The J gene is TRBJ2-7, the V gene TRBV5-6; the match to TRBD2 covers 10 bases. The CDR3 has 16 residues. Germline CDR1 SGHDT, CDR2 YYEEEE. With V trimmed by 7 bases and J by 0 bases, 10 bases remained unmatched. This CDR3 reads CASRWGLAGASYEQYF. DNA of the CDR3: TGTGCCAGCCGCTGGGGGCTAGCGGGAGCCTCCTACGAGCAGTACTTC.

The V gene is TRBV27, the J gene TRBJ2-7; 8 positions agree with TRBD1. The length of the CDR3 is 11 residues. The V and J ends lost 8 bases and 11 bases, in that order; junction bases with no gene match: 8. Germline CDR1 is MNHEY and CDR2 is SMNVEV (reference sequence). The CDR3 sequence: CASGLQGAEYF. DNA for the CDR3: TGTGCCAGCGGACTCCAGGGGGCTGAGTACTTC.

This clone was observed a handful of times. The V call is TRBV29-1, the J call TRBJ2-2; D is perhaps TRBD2 (5 bases). The germline V and J ends were trimmed by 3 bases and 6 bases, with 17 bases remaining between them. Germline V gives CDR1 SQVTM, CDR2 ANQGSEA. The CDR3 loop spans 15 amino acids. The DNA for the CDR3 is TGCAGCGTTGAGGGGAGTAGTGTCTTCTCCGGGGAGCTGTTTTTT. This gives the protein CSVEGSSVFSGELFF.

This clone was counted between two and nine times. This chain uses TRBV28 with TRBJ2-1; no clear D. V was pared by 7 bases and J by 1 base, with 8 bases between. Germline V gene sequence: CDR1 MDHEN, CDR2 SYDVKM. CDR3 size: 13 residues. This CDR3 is CASTAFSYNEQFF. CDR3 bases: TGTGCCAGCACGGCATTTTCCTACAATGAGCAGTTCTTC.

This clone was observed a handful of times. This chain uses TRBV13 with TRBJ2-2, with 9 bases matching TRBD1. The junction had 7 bases not matched to a gene; V was cut back by 5 bases and J by 3 bases. Germline CDR1 PRHDT, CDR2 FYEKMQ (reference sequence). The CDR3 length is 16 residues. The chain's CDR3 is CASSLLRDRDTGELFF. The CDR3 DNA sequence: TGTGCCAGCAGCCTTCTTCGGGACAGGGACACCGGGGAGCTGTTTTTT.

This clone was seen a few times. This rearrangement joins TRBV21-1 to TRBJ2-7; TRBD2, as called in the table, went unchecked against the DNA. TRBV21-1 is a recognized pseudogene. There are 13 residues in the CDR3. DNA for the CDR3: TGTGCCAGCAAGTGGGACTCACCCCACGAGCAGTACTTC. It translates to CASKWDSPHEQYF.

Note on this clone: This specimen includes other DNA sequences encoding the same CDR3. The V and J genes are TRBV7-9 and TRBJ2-3, with D possibly being TRBD1 or TRBD2 (5 bases each). Trimming took off 5 bases at V and 2 bases at J, with 11 bases between the two ends. Looked up from germline, CDR1 is SEHNR and CDR2 is FQNEAQ (reference sequence). The CDR3 length is 14 residues. The CDR3 is CASSLGTATDTQYF. The CDR3 nucleotides are TGTGCCAGCAGCCTCGGGACGGCCACAGATACGCAGTATTTT.

The chain links TRBV13 to TRBJ2-7; maybe TRBD1 (7 bases). Trimming pared 5 bases from V and 9 bases from J, leaving 20 bases between. This CDR3 has 14 amino acids. Germline values: CDR1 PRHDT, CDR2 FYEKMQ (reference sequence). The DNA for the CDR3 is TGTGCCAGCAGCCCACAGGGGCCGCCCGGGGGGCAGTACTTC. Protein: CASSPQGPPGGQYF.

The sample holds a few counts of this clone. This chain uses TRBV29-1 with TRBJ2-7; possibly TRBD1 or TRBD2 for D (5 bases each). CDR1 is SQVTM, CDR2 ANQGSEA, per germline. V lost 4 bases and J 0 bases, leaving 13 bases between the germline ends. This CDR3 has 14 amino acids. The CDR3 sequence: CSVGRDGDSYEQYF. As DNA, the CDR3 is TGCAGCGTTGGAAGGGACGGTGACTCCTACGAGCAGTACTTC.

The sample holds a few counts of this clone. This chain links TRBV4-3 with TRBJ1-1, with a possible D match to TRBD1 (6 bases). The V end lost 3 bases, the J end lost 7 bases, and 12 bases lay between the germline ends. Germline CDR1 and CDR2: LGHNA and YSLEER. The CDR3 sequence is 13 residues long. DNA of the CDR3: TGCGCCAGCAGCCACGGACAGTCGGGTGAAGCTTTCTTT. Its protein is CASSHGQSGEAFF.

This clone was counted only a few times. This chain links TRBV7-9 with TRBJ2-3; no clear D gene. Germline V gene data show CDR1 as SEHNR and CDR2 as FQNEAQ (reference sequence). The CDR3 runs 15 residues. The V gene lost 3 bases and the J gene lost 2 bases, with 12 bases spanning the gap. The CDR3: CASSFDVSYTDTQYF. CDR3 in DNA: TGTGCCAGCAGCTTCGATGTCAGCTACACAGATACGCAGTATTTT.

The V gene is TRBV7-9, the J gene TRBJ2-5; 7 bases map to TRBD2. Germline V gene sequence: CDR1 SEHNR, CDR2 FQNEAQ (reference sequence). V shed 4 bases, J shed 5 bases, and the junction held 10 bases outside the gene matches. CDR3 length equals 15 residues. The DNA for the CDR3 is TGTGCCAGCAGCTATACATCGGGAGGTGGGGAGACCCAGTACTTC. Translated, it gives CASSYTSGGGETQYF.